The following is a T cell receptor (beta chain) sequence with its context. Its antigen is not identified. With 7 bases removed from V and 5 bases from J, the gap between germline ends came to 12 bases. CDR1 is MNHEY and CDR2 is SVGAGI in the germline V gene. CDR3 length equals 13 residues. The protocol was immunoSEQ multiplex PCR, while the TCRdb copy is restricted to in-frame clones and leaves out a portion. The sample lists 130,000 to 150,000 clones, over 90% seen once, with 0.19% in the top ten. The sample comes from a study of graft-versus-host responses after intestinal transplantation. Study in general: Recipients had transplants, and these were multivisceral, liver-intestinal, or isolated intestinal.

Study-wide results and limits: Maximum circulating GvH clone levels tracked with early post-transplant HvG decreases.

This TCR derives from a human donor who received an intestinal transplant. V usage is TRBV6-5 and J usage is TRBJ1-3; a weak D match, TRBD1 (6 bases). Sequencing was performed on unstimulated CD4+ T cells sorted from spleen or lymph node cells, taken before intestinal transplant. Here the CDR3 reads CASTRGQRNTIYF. The CDR3 DNA sequence: TGTGCCAGCACCCGGGGACAAAGAAACACCATATATTTT.